The entry below describes one TCR beta chain. It was with 60 Vbeta and 13 Jbeta primers that the PCR ran. Sequencing was performed with immunoSEQ multiplex PCR; in TCRdb, only in-frame clones are kept and a portion is missing. Of some 140,000 clones in the sample, about 70% were seen once. The data are from a study of cytomegalovirus exposure and HLA in healthy donors. Germline trimming cut 1 base from V and 4 bases from J; bases unmatched to any gene: 6. The CDR3 covers 15 residues. Germline V CDR1 and CDR2: SEHNR, FQNEAQ (reference sequence). The sequenced material came from PBMCs. This sequence originates from a man in his forties in good health and CMV-seronegative. The gene calls are TRBV7-9 and TRBJ2-7; 8 bases map to TRBD1. The CDR3 DNA reads TGTGCCAGCAGCTTAGAGGCAGGGGGCGAATACGAGCAGTACTTC. It translates to CASSLEAGGEYEQYF.